These 8 T cell receptor beta chains originate from one sample sequenced in a study of blood T cell repertoires in COVID-19. Using immunoSEQ multiplex PCR, the repertoire was profiled, and TCRdb retains in-frame clones only, with some absent. The repertoire holds 120,000 or so clones, with about 87% as singletons. Material for sequencing was peripheral blood. The origin of the receptors is a woman aged 60 to 75 with acute or convalescent COVID-19.

This clone is a singleton in its sample. V is TRBV11-2 and J is TRBJ1-3; tentative D call: TRBD1 (5 bases). V lost 1 base and J 2 bases, leaving 6 bases between the germline ends. The CDR3 totals 14 residues. Germline assignment: CDR1 SGHAT and CDR2 FQNNGV. The CDR3 here is CASSLAGTGNTIYF. The CDR3 nucleotides read TGTGCCAGCAGCTTAGCAGGGACTGGAAACACCATATATTTT.

The chain is built from TRBV3-1 (or the pseudogene TRBV3-2) and TRBJ2-7; 10 bases line up with TRBD2. The germline CDR1 and CDR2 sequences are LGHDT and YNNKEL (reference sequence). The CDR3 length is 14 residues. J lost 2 bases, V lost 4 bases, and 2 bases had no gene match. The CDR3 loop is CASSLTSGTYEQYF. The CDR3 DNA reads as TGTGCCAGCAGCCTCACTAGCGGGACCTACGAGCAGTACTTC.

The chain uses TRBV2 and TRBJ1-2; 7 nucleotides line up with TRBD1. Per the germline V gene, CDR1 is SNHLY and CDR2 is FYNNEI. There are 14 residues in the CDR3. Unmatched junction bases numbered 10, after V lost 8 bases and J lost 4 bases. The CDR3 protein is CASGETGTVYGYTF. The DNA for the CDR3 is TGTGCCAGCGGGGAGACTGGGACAGTCTATGGCTACACCTTC. The variable domain in full, completed from reference TRBV2 and TRBJ1-2, reads EPEVTQTPSHQVTQMGQEVILRCVPISNHLYFYWYRQILGQKVEFLVSFYNNEISEKSEIFDDQFSVERPDGSNFTLKIRSTKLEDSAMYFCASGETGTVYGYTFGSGTRLTVV.

The DNA of the CDR3 is TGTGCCAGCAGTTTGGGGGGGGCGTTGGGACTAGCGGGATCGCAGTATTTT. It encodes CASSLGGALGLAGSQYF. This rearrangement joins TRBV28 to TRBJ2-3; 13 nucleotides agree with TRBD2. The CDR3 is 17 residues long. The germline V gene encodes CDR1 MDHEN and CDR2 SYDVKM. Trimming removed 3 bases from V and 10 bases from J; junction bases left unmatched: 13.

The chain has TRBV6-5 and TRBJ1-5; TRBD1 matches 10 bases. This CDR3 contains 16 residues. The germline CDR1 and CDR2 sequences are MNHEY and SVGAGI. J lost 3 bases, V lost 1 base, and 3 bases had no gene match. CDR3 amino acids: CASSYYGTGANQPQHF. The CDR3 DNA follows: TGTGCCAGCAGTTACTATGGGACAGGGGCCAATCAGCCCCAGCATTTT.

This chain uses TRBV6-5 with TRBJ1-1; tentatively, D is TRBD1 (5 bases). The CDR3 sequence is 14 residues long. Germline V CDR1 and CDR2: MNHEY, SVGAGI. V lost 6 bases to trimming and J lost 5 bases, with 16 bases between them. The CDR3 reads CASRPRGQVTEAFF. DNA of the CDR3: TGTGCCAGCAGGCCGCGGGGCCAGGTAACTGAAGCTTTCTTT.

The V gene is TRBV27, the J gene TRBJ1-3; tentative D call: TRBD1 (5 bases). V was trimmed by 2 bases and J by 0 bases, leaving 8 bases between them. The CDR3 extends over 15 amino acids. CDR1 and CDR2 (germline): MNHEY, SMNVEV (reference sequence). CDR3 nucleotide sequence: TGTGCCAGCAGTTTAACGGGGGGCTCTGGAAACACCATATATTTT. As protein: CASSLTGGSGNTIYF.

The chain joins TRBV6-5 to TRBJ2-7, with 7 positions matching TRBD2. The V gene's germline CDR1 is MNHEY and CDR2 SVGAGI. This CDR3 comprises 15 residues. The ends lost 6 bases at V and 5 bases at J; junction bases unmatched: 13. This CDR3 reads CASRSEEGGRNEQYF. Here the CDR3 DNA reads TGTGCCAGCAGATCCGAGGAGGGAGGGAGGAACGAGCAGTACTTC.